The source of this TCR beta chain is a study of cytotoxic CD8 clonotypes in ibrutinib-treated CLL. This clone was counted between two and nine times. Germline V gene sequence: CDR1 MGHRA, CDR2 YSYEKL. The J segment lost 5 bases and the V segment lost 8 bases, leaving 18 bases of the junction unmatched. The CDR3 spans 18 residues. Assay used: immunoSEQ multiplex PCR; TCRdb lists only in-frame clones, some missing. Found here are about 310,000 clones, roughly 80% of them singletons; the top ten hold 5% to 7%. This TCR derives from a human donor with chronic lymphocytic leukemia. The chain is built from TRBV4-1 and TRBJ2-3, with 11 bases identical to TRBD2. Source: PBMCs, taken before ibrutinib treatment. CDR3: CASAIRIGAGLAGDTQYF. The CDR3 DNA reads as TGCGCCAGCGCCATTCGCATAGGGGCCGGACTAGCGGGAGATACGCAGTATTTT.